The TCR beta chain described here comes from a study of T-cell reconstitution after alpha-beta-depleted transplantation in children. This clonotype was seen many times. Unique molecular identifiers tagged the TCRbeta library. TCRdb analysed the PCR reads with MiXCR anew, one entry per CDR3 protein. The table lists hundreds of thousands of distinct CDR3 sequences, 12% of them singletons. V shed 0 bases and J shed 7 bases, with 9 bases lying between them. There are 13 residues in the CDR3. CDR1 and CDR2 from the germline V gene are MNHNS and SASEGT. This chain connects TRBV6-1 to TRBJ1-1; D is unresolved. This receptor was taken from a human donor who donated a stem cell graft to a child with acute lymphoblastic leukemia. The sample consisted of PBMCs from the stem cell graft donor, taken from the stem cell graft. In DNA form, the CDR3 reads TGTGCCAGCAGTGAAGCAGGAGGCCGTGAAGCTTTCTTT. Amino acid sequence: CASSEAGGREAFF.